The present T cell receptor (beta chain) was sequenced within a study of monozygotic twins with inflammatory bowel disease. Per the germline V gene, CDR1 is DFQATT and CDR2 is SNEGSKA (reference sequence). The CDR3 is 11 amino acids. TCRdb re-called the 5' RACE reads and catalogs CDR3 proteins one per entry, DNA excluded. The table counts about 380,000 distinct CDR3 sequences; 2.5% to 3% lies in the top ten. The specimen was blood. The chain combines TRBV20-1 with TRBJ2-7. The TCR was taken from a human donor with ulcerative colitis or Crohn's disease, or a healthy co-twin of an affected twin (not recorded which). CDR3 protein: CSADGVYEQYF.